One sample yielded the 10 T cell receptor beta chains listed below, sequenced in a study of identical twins. TCRdb itself ran the 5' RACE reads through MiXCR, one entry per CDR3 protein. Altogether about 220,000 distinct CDR3 sequences are present, roughly 7.5% being singletons, with the ten largest covering around 1.8%. These same records also appear under a second study, on yellow fever vaccine responses in identical twins.

The specimen was memory (CD45RO+) T cells sorted from blood. These receptors originate from a woman between 18 and 29 years old in good health.

The table lists this clonotype with many counts. The V and J genes are TRBV7-2 and TRBJ2-5, with D unresolved. The CDR3 is 12 amino acids. The V and J ends lost 5 bases and 1 base respectively, with 5 bases between them. Germline V gene data show CDR1 as SGHTA and CDR2 as FQGNSA. CDR3 sequence: CASSRPQETQYF. The DNA for the CDR3 is TGTGCCAGCAGCAGACCCCAAGAGACCCAGTACTTC.

This clonotype was detected ten times or more. The V gene is TRBV27, the J gene TRBJ2-3, with 7 bases identical to TRBD2. CDR3 length equals 14 residues. Per the germline V gene, CDR1 is MNHEY and CDR2 is SMNVEV (reference sequence). The junction had 7 bases not matched to a gene; V was cut back by 5 bases and J by 5 bases. CDR3 DNA sequence: TGTGCCAGCAGTATCCGGACTAGTAAAGATACGCAGTATTTT. It yields the protein CASSIRTSKDTQYF.

This clonotype was seen many times. The V gene is TRBV12-3 or TRBV12-4, the J gene TRBJ2-2; 7 bases agree with TRBD2. The CDR3 has 13 residues. V lost 9 bases to trimming and J lost 7 bases; unmatched junction nucleotides: 8. The CDR3 is CASREGVGGELFF. CDR3 nucleotide sequence: TGTGCCAGTAGGGAGGGAGTCGGCGGGGAGCTGTTTTTT.

This clonotype has just a few counts. V and J are TRBV30 and TRBJ1-4; D unclear. V lost 2 bases to trimming and J lost 4 bases, with 11 bases between them. Germline CDR1 reads GTSNPN; CDR2 reads SVGIG (reference sequence). The CDR3 covers 14 residues. CDR3 protein: CAWSRLGFNEKLFF. The CDR3 DNA is TGTGCCTGGAGTCGCTTGGGCTTTAATGAAAAACTGTTTTTT.

This clonotype was found many times. V gene TRBV20-1 combines with J gene TRBJ2-7, with 8 nucleotides matching TRBD1. Germline assignment: CDR1 DFQATT and CDR2 SNEGSKA (reference sequence). After removal of 3 bases from V and 0 bases from J, the junction contained 10 bases not matched to a gene. The CDR3 loop spans 16 amino acids. The CDR3 loop reads CSARQPPTGASYEQYF. As DNA, the CDR3 is TGCAGTGCTAGGCAACCACCGACAGGGGCCTCCTACGAGCAGTACTTC.

A few counts support this clonotype. Germline is not matched at one junction end, which may reflect a read error. The gene calls are TRBV6-1 and TRBJ2-5, with D maybe TRBD2 (7 bases). The CDR3 sequence is 14 residues long. Germline CDR1 reads MNHNS; CDR2 reads SASEGT. This CDR3 is CASSTKQGAGSECF. DNA for the CDR3: TGTGCCAGCAGCACTAAACAGGGAGCGGGGAGTGAGTGCTTC.

Many counts were recorded for this clonotype. A clone one base away is much larger, so this may be a read error. V and J are TRBV7-2 and TRBJ2-1; D could derive from TRBD1 or TRBD2 (5 bases each). Trimming took off 0 bases at V and 4 bases at J, with 7 bases between the two ends. Germline V gives CDR1 SGHTA, CDR2 FQGNSA. The CDR3 is 14 amino acids. CDR3 bases: TGTGCCAGCAGCTTAGCGGGGGAATACAATGAGCAGTTCTTC. Translation gives CASSLAGEYNEQFF.

The CDR3 spells CASSLINGLLSGTDTQYF. CDR3 bases: TGTGCCAGCAGCTTAATCAACGGTCTATTGTCCGGCACAGATACGCAGTATTTT. The V call is TRBV11-1, the J call TRBJ2-3; unclear D gene. In germline, CDR1 is SGHAT, CDR2 FQDESV (reference sequence). This CDR3 region has 18 residues. V lost 2 bases and J 1 base, leaving 19 bases between the germline ends.

The rearrangement joins TRBV7-2 to TRBJ2-5; D is tentatively TRBD1 or TRBD2 (5 bases each). The CDR3 is 15 amino acids. V gave up 2 bases and J gave up 0 bases, with 10 bases separating them. The germline CDR1 and CDR2 sequences are SGHTA and FQGNSA. As DNA, the CDR3 is TGTGCCAGCAGCTTAAGGGGACGAGACCAAGAGACCCAGTACTTC. Its translation: CASSLRGRDQETQYF.

This clonotype was seen at least ten times. The chain carries TRBV12-3 or TRBV12-4 and TRBJ2-2, with 11 bases fitting TRBD2. The CDR3 sequence is 17 residues long. Trimming at V came to 2 bases and at J to 0 bases, leaving 2 bases not matched to a gene. CDR3: CASSLIAGGSNTGELFF. CDR3 in DNA: TGTGCCAGCAGTTTAATAGCGGGAGGGTCGAACACCGGGGAGCTGTTTTTT.